The 25 T cell receptor beta chains given below trace back to one sample, sequenced in a study of control samples from healthy donors and cancer patients. Profiling relied on immunoSEQ multiplex PCR, and the TCRdb table lists in-frame clones only, not all of them. Of 170,000 or so clones in the sample, just under 95% are singletons; the top ten hold 8.5%. Sequencing used blood. These receptors were collected from a woman aged 40-49 years in good health.

The rearrangement uses TRBV10-3 and TRBJ2-7; 12 bases agree with TRBD1. Trimming removed 6 bases from V and 5 bases from J; junction bases left unmatched: 5. The CDR3 runs to 14 residues. Germline V gives CDR1 ENHRY, CDR2 SYGVKD. The CDR3 nucleotides are TGTGCCATCAGGGCGGGACAGGGGGCCAACGAGCAGTACTTC. Translating gives CAIRAGQGANEQYF.

The chain joins TRBV19 to TRBJ2-2, with D possibly matching TRBD1 (5 bases). The length of the CDR3 is 17 residues. The V gene lost 3 bases and the J gene lost 1 base, with 15 bases spanning the gap. Germline values: CDR1 LNHDA, CDR2 SQIVND (reference sequence). The CDR3 spells CASSISLTDLNTGELFF. CDR3 nucleotides: TGTGCCAGTAGTATCTCTCTGACAGACTTGAACACCGGGGAGCTGTTTTTT.

The genes are TRBV14 and TRBJ1-1; D not certain. The CDR3 is 13 residues long. Germline loops: CDR1 SGHDN, CDR2 FVKESK. Trimming pared 2 bases from V and 0 bases from J, leaving 4 bases between. CDR3 nucleotide sequence: TGTGCCAGCAGCCAACAAGTGAACACTGAAGCTTTCTTT. Amino acid sequence: CASSQQVNTEAFF.

In its sample, this clone was seen once. The genes are TRBV4-2 and TRBJ1-5; D not certain. Looked up from germline, CDR1 is LGHNA and CDR2 is YNFKEQ. The CDR3 spans 15 residues. V was trimmed by 0 bases and J by 1 base, leaving 7 bases between them. CDR3 residues: CASSQEDGSNQPQHF. The CDR3 nucleotides read TGTGCCAGCAGCCAAGAGGACGGGAGCAATCAGCCCCAGCATTTT.

A word on this clone: The germline gene is not matched at one end of the junction; a read error may be the cause. The chain couples TRBV28 to TRBJ2-7; D might be TRBD1 or TRBD2, each matching 5 bases. Germline V gives CDR1 MDHEN, CDR2 SYDVKM. The CDR3 loop spans 11 amino acids. Here the CDR3 DNA reads TGTGCCAGCAGTCACTCCGGGGACCGAACGTTC. Its protein is CASSHSGDRTF.

This clone was observed a single time. The J gene is TRBJ2-3, the V gene TRBV7-2; a possible D gene is TRBD2 (7 bases). This CDR3 is built from 13 residues. Germline CDR1 and CDR2: SGHTA and FQGNSA. The ends were cut back, 6 bases at V and 5 bases at J, with 12 bases in the middle. The chain's CDR3 is CASSRGGKDTQYF. CDR3 bases: TGTGCCAGCAGTAGGGGGGGAAAAGATACGCAGTATTTT.

The chain couples TRBV27 to TRBJ1-1; D unclear. The length of the CDR3 is 17 residues. Germline V gene lookup returns CDR1 MNHEY and CDR2 SMNVEV (reference sequence). V gave up 5 bases and J gave up 3 bases, with 22 bases separating them. CDR3 residues: CASSSLGMWSLDTEAFF. The CDR3 DNA reads as TGTGCCAGCAGTAGCTTAGGTATGTGGTCGCTGGACACTGAAGCTTTCTTT.

The V and J genes are TRBV6-5 and TRBJ2-2; D may correspond to TRBD1 or TRBD2 (6 bases each). In germline, CDR1 is MNHEY, CDR2 SVGAGI. Trimming removed 4 bases from V and 5 bases from J, with 17 bases in between. The CDR3 sequence is 16 residues long. For the CDR3, the DNA is TGTGCCAGCAGTTTGAGGGGGGCGGTTTGGACCGGGGAGCTGTTTTTT. Its protein is CASSLRGAVWTGELFF.

Points on this clone: The DNA is left out, because the CDR3 cannot be placed on it with certainty; the CDR3 is given as TCRdb lists it. The V and J genes are TRBV6-1 and TRBJ1-2. The CDR3 is 15 residues long, counting both termini. In germline, CDR1 is MNHNS, CDR2 SASEGT. CDR3 sequence reads: CASNEFGSGIYGYTF.

CDR3 protein: CASSSYRLAGGHSTDTQYF. CDR3 DNA: TGTGCCAGCAGCTCCTACCGACTAGCGGGGGGCCACAGCACAGATACGCAGTATTTT. The V gene is TRBV7-9, the J gene TRBJ2-3; 13 bases are shared with TRBD2. Germline V lookup: CDR1 SEHNR, CDR2 FQNEAQ (reference sequence). CDR3 length equals 19 residues. V dropped 4 bases and J dropped 0; count of bases not matched to a gene: 10.

This clone was seen once. The chain joins TRBV12-3 or TRBV12-4 to TRBJ1-2; D unclear. Trimming pared 1 base from V and 8 bases from J, leaving 11 bases between. The CDR3 spans 13 residues. The CDR3 loop is CASSLGHAGGYTF. In DNA, the CDR3 is TGTGCCAGCAGTTTAGGGCACGCTGGGGGCTACACCTTC.

The chain employs TRBV7-2 and TRBJ2-6; D might be TRBD2 (5 bases). V gave up 5 bases and J gave up 0 bases, with 14 bases separating them. The CDR3 is 17 amino acids. In germline, CDR1 is SGHTA, CDR2 FQGNSA. This chain's CDR3 is CASSVRTGYSGANVLTF. CDR3 bases: TGTGCCAGCAGCGTACGGACGGGGTACTCTGGGGCCAACGTCCTGACTTTC. Complete variable domain (other parts from reference TRBV7-2 and TRBJ2-6): GAGVSQSPSNKVTEKGKDVELRCDPISGHTALYWYRQSLGQGLEFLIYFQGNSAPDKSGLPSDRFSAERTGGSVSTLTIQRTQQEDSAVYLCASSVRTGYSGANVLTFGAGSRLTVL.

The chain carries TRBV27 and TRBJ2-5, with D uncertain. V was trimmed by 8 bases and J by 5 bases, leaving 15 bases between them. CDR1 is MNHEY, CDR2 SMNVEV, per germline (reference sequence). The CDR3 runs to 13 residues. CDR3 amino acids: CASAPDWSETQYF. Written as DNA, the CDR3 is TGTGCCAGCGCCCCTGATTGGTCGGAGACCCAGTACTTC.

CDR3 region: CASSLWPSEGYTF. The DNA of the CDR3 is TGTGCCAGCAGTTTATGGCCTTCGGAAGGCTACACCTTC. The V gene is TRBV12-3 or TRBV12-4, the J gene TRBJ1-2; D is uncertain. The CDR3 is 13 amino acids. Trimming cost V 2 bases and J 8 bases, with 12 bases left between them.

This sequence joins TRBV12-5 and TRBJ1-4; maybe TRBD1 (6 bases). The germline V and J ends were trimmed by 0 bases and 2 bases, with 7 bases remaining between them. This CDR3 region has 15 residues. CDR1 LGHNT and CDR2 FRNRAP come from the germline V gene. DNA for the CDR3: TGTGCTAGTGGTTTGGTACAGGGCACTAATGAAAAACTGTTTTTT. Translation gives CASGLVQGTNEKLFF. The complete variable domain, with remaining parts taken from reference TRBV12-5 and TRBJ1-4, reads DARVTQTPRHKVTEMGQEVTMRCQPILGHNTVFWYRQTMMQGLELLAYFRNRAPLDDSGMPKDRFSAEMPDATLATLKIQPSEPRDSAVYFCASGLVQGTNEKLFFGSGTQLSVL.

The rearrangement links TRBV5-4 to TRBJ1-6; 7 bases are a match to TRBD1. Germline V lookup: CDR1 SGHNT, CDR2 YYREEE (reference sequence). With 0 bases clipped from V and 6 bases from J, the junction kept 0 bases outside the gene matches. This CDR3 is 14 amino acids long. The CDR3 here is CASSLDRGNSPLHF. The DNA of the CDR3 is TGTGCCAGCAGCTTGGACAGGGGTAATTCACCCCTCCACTTT. The full variable domain, with the rest looked up from reference TRBV5-4 and TRBJ1-6, is ETGVTQSPTHLIKTRGQQVTLRCSSQSGHNTVSWYQQALGQGPQFIFQYYREEENGRGNFPPRFSGLQFPNYSSELNVNALELDDSALYLCASSLDRGNSPLHFGNGTRLTVT.

The rearrangement uses TRBV4-3 and TRBJ1-4; D is unclear. Trimming took off 2 bases at V and 1 base at J, with 2 bases between the two ends. Germline-derived CDR1 and CDR2 are LGHNA and YSLEER. The CDR3 loop spans 13 amino acids. The CDR3 DNA sequence: TGCGCCAGCAGCCAAAGAACTAATGAAAAACTGTTTTTT. Translated, it gives CASSQRTNEKLFF.

V usage is TRBV6-2 or TRBV6-3 and J usage is TRBJ2-7, with a possible D match to TRBD1 (6 bases). The CDR3 loop spans 13 amino acids. Deletions cut 3 bases from V and 3 bases from J, with 9 bases between. From germline, CDR1 is MNHEY and CDR2 SVGEGT. CDR3 DNA: TGTGCCAGCAGTTATGGGGGCATCTACGAGCAGTACTTC. Translation: CASSYGGIYEQYF.

The genes are TRBV7-2 and TRBJ2-1, with D maybe TRBD2 (6 bases). Germline CDR1 and CDR2: SGHTA and FQGNSA. The CDR3 is made up of 15 amino acids. V was pared by 5 bases and J by 7 bases, with 18 bases between. DNA for the CDR3: TGTGCCAGCAGCGTTCCGGGACTCCTCTTGAATGAGCAGTTCTTC. Protein: CASSVPGLLLNEQFF. Full variable domain (remainder filled in from reference TRBV7-2 and TRBJ2-1): GAGVSQSPSNKVTEKGKDVELRCDPISGHTALYWYRQSLGQGLEFLIYFQGNSAPDKSGLPSDRFSAERTGGSVSTLTIQRTQQEDSAVYLCASSVPGLLLNEQFFGPGTRLTVL.

The chain employs TRBV21-1 and TRBJ2-1; no DNA check was done on the table's D call, TRBD2. TRBV21-1 is tagged as a pseudogene. CDR3 length equals 16 residues. The CDR3 loop reads CASGPRRAGGRGEQFF. The CDR3 region has the DNA TGTGCCAGCGGACCTAGGCGAGCGGGGGGCCGTGGTGAGCAGTTCTTC.

This clone was recorded once. This chain connects TRBV6-5 to TRBJ2-7; D remains ambiguous. This CDR3 spans 15 amino acids. Germline CDR1 reads MNHEY; CDR2 reads SVGAGI. V dropped 0 bases and J dropped 3 bases, with 12 bases sitting between them. The CDR3 DNA reads as TGTGCCAGCAGTTACTCGTCCCGTCCCCTCTACGAGCAGTACTTC. Its translation is CASSYSSRPLYEQYF.

The chain's CDR3 is CASSATRGSYNEQFF. The CDR3 nucleotides read TGTGCCAGCAGCGCGACCCGGGGCTCCTACAATGAGCAGTTCTTC. The genes are TRBV9 and TRBJ2-1; TRBD2 might be the D (5 bases). CDR3 length: 15 residues. Germline loops: CDR1 SGDLS, CDR2 YYNGEE. V was clipped by 3 bases and J by 0 bases, with 10 bases between them.

The chain recombines TRBV6-2 or TRBV6-3 with TRBJ1-2; maybe TRBD1 (5 bases). The CDR3 consists of 14 residues. The germline V gene encodes CDR1 MNHEY and CDR2 SVGEGT. The V end was cut by 6 bases, the J end by 4 bases, with 15 bases between. CDR3 sequence (DNA): TGTGCCAGCAGCCCACCCGGGGGAGGCTATGGCTACACCTTC. It translates to CASSPPGGGYGYTF.

Here the CDR3 DNA reads TGTGCCAGCAGCCTTCGTCGTGGGAGCGGCTACACCTTC. It is translated as CASSLRRGSGYTF. The chain joins TRBV3-1 (or the pseudogene TRBV3-2) to TRBJ1-2, with D unclear. The CDR3 spans 13 residues. The V gene lost 4 bases and the J gene lost 8 bases, with 14 bases spanning the gap. Germline loops: CDR1 LGHDT, CDR2 YNNKEL (reference sequence).

V is TRBV19 and J is TRBJ1-5; 9 nucleotides agree with TRBD1. Germline CDR1 is LNHDA and CDR2 is SQIVND (reference sequence). The J segment lost 7 bases and the V segment lost 4 bases, leaving 8 bases of the junction unmatched. This CDR3 has 15 residues. CDR3 residues: CASSNQGTGRQPQHF. In DNA, the CDR3 is TGTGCCAGTAGTAACCAGGGGACAGGGAGGCAGCCCCAGCATTTT.